This TCR beta chain was documented in a study of CD8+CD57+ T cells in acquired aplastic anemia. Selection for sequencing was limited to patients who had shown CD8+CD57+ cell expansion by flow cytometry. The template used for profiling TCR beta VDJ and CDR3 was genomic DNA. Via MiXCR, TCRdb re-called the reads, giving one row per CDR3 protein. The sample records approximately 250,000 distinct CDR3 sequences, around 82% being singletons. The V end was cut by 4 bases, the J end by 6 bases, with 11 bases between. The CDR3 runs to 13 residues. Looked up from germline, CDR1 is SGDLS and CDR2 is YYNGEE. The sequence was obtained from a human donor with aplastic anemia. This chain connects TRBV9 to TRBJ1-5, with a possible D match to TRBD1 (5 bases). Material: sorted CD4+, CD8+, or CD8+CD57+ T cells (not recorded which) from PBMCs. CDR3 DNA: TGTGCCAGCAGCAATTTTGGGACTCAGCCCCAGCATTTT. Translation gives CASSNFGTQPQHF.